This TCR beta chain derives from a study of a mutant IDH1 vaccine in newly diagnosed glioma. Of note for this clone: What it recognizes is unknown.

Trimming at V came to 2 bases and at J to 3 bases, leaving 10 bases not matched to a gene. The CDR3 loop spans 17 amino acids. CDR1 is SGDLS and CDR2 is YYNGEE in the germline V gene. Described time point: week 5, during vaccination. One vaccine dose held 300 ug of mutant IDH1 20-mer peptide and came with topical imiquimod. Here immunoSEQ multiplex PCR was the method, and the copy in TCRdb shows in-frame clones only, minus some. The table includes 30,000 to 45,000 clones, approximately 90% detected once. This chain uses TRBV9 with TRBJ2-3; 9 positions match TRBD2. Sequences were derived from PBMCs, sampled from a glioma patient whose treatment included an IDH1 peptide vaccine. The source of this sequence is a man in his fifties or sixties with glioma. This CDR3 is CASSVAAGGSETDTQYF. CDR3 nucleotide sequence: TGTGCCAGCAGCGTTGCGGCGGGGGGGAGTGAGACAGATACGCAGTATTTT.